This entry concerns a single T cell receptor (beta chain). Its antigen is unidentified. This specimen comes from a study of vaccination and CD4 T cells after COVID-19. Study-wide context: Convalescent donors totaled six males and four females, including two who were Hispanic.

Unmatched junction bases numbered 4, after V lost 6 bases and J lost 3 bases. The CDR3 totals 13 residues. An Oncomine TCR Beta short-read assay was used to sequence the DNA from cultured CD4+ T cells. Each CDR3 protein is one row after TCRdb ran MiXCR on the PCR reads. The repertoire includes almost 25,000 distinct CDR3 sequences, roughly 64% of them detected once, and 7% to 9.5% sits in the top ten. Treatment described: roughly 10-day PBMC culture with coronavirus spike peptide pools or control peptides (ViraFEST assay). The sample comprised CD4+ T cells from blood, cultured in vitro. This receptor was identified in a human donor who had recovered from COVID-19. The chain employs TRBV12-3 or TRBV12-4 and TRBJ1-2; 7 nucleotides align to TRBD1. The CDR3 reads CASSRDSYYGYTF. In DNA, the CDR3 is TGTGCCAGCAGCCGGGACAGCTACTATGGCTACACCTTC.